Following are 2 T cell receptor beta chains from one sample sequenced in a study of blood T cell repertoires in COVID-19. This table comes from immunoSEQ multiplex PCR, and its TCRdb copy is limited to in-frame clones, with some not included. The sample comprises roughly 230,000 clones, about 88% of which are singletons, and less than 8.5% rests with the top ten. Sequences were obtained from PBMCs or T cells enriched from blood (not recorded which). The origin of the receptors is a woman aged 45-65 years who had been exposed to COVID-19.

The chain joins TRBV10-3 to TRBJ2-3; D possibly corresponds to TRBD1 (6 bases). The ends were cut back, 0 bases at V and 2 bases at J, with 12 bases in the middle. The CDR3 has 16 residues. Germline-derived CDR1 and CDR2 are ENHRY and SYGVKD. The CDR3 loop reads CAISESQGLNTDTQYF. The CDR3 DNA follows: TGTGCCATCAGTGAGTCGCAGGGGCTTAACACAGATACGCAGTATTTT.

The CDR3 region has the DNA TGTGCCAGCAGTTCGGACAAGCCGAGGTCCTACGAGCAGTACTTC. It is translated as CASSSDKPRSYEQYF. The V gene is TRBV2, the J gene TRBJ2-7, with D possibly matching TRBD1 (5 bases). The CDR3 runs 15 residues. Germline CDR1 is SNHLY and CDR2 is FYNNEI. V dropped 5 bases and J dropped 1 base, with 15 bases sitting between them. The entire variable domain, with the rest obtained from reference TRBV2 and TRBJ2-7, is as follows: EPEVTQTPSHQVTQMGQEVILRCVPISNHLYFYWYRQILGQKVEFLVSFYNNEISEKSEIFDDQFSVERPDGSNFTLKIRSTKLEDSAMYFCASSSDKPRSYEQYFGPGTRLTVT.